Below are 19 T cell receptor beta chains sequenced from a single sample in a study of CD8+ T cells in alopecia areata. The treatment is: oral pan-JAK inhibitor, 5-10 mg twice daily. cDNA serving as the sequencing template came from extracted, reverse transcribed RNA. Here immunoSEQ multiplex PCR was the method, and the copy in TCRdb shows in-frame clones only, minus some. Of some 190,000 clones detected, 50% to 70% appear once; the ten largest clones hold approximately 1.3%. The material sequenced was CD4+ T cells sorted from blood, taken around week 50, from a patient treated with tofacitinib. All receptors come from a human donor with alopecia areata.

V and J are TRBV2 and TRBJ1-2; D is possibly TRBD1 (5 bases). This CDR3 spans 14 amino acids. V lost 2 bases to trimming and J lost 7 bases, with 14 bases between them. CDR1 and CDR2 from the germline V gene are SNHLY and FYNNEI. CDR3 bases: TGTGCCAGCAGTGAAAACCCAGGGTCATTTGGCTACACCTTC. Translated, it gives CASSENPGSFGYTF.

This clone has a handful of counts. CDR3 DNA sequence: TGTGCCACCAGCGGCGGGGTTCTGGAAAAACTGTTTTTT. This encodes CATSGGVLEKLFF. The chain joins TRBV15 to TRBJ1-4; D not resolved. CDR1 is LNHNV, CDR2 YYDKDF, per germline (reference sequence). Trimming left V 5 bases short and J 8 bases short, with 12 bases between. This CDR3 is built from 13 residues.

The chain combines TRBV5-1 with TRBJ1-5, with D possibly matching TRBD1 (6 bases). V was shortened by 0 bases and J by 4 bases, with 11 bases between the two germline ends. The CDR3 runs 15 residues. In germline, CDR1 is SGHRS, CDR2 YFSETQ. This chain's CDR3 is CASSLDGGGNQPQHF. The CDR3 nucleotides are TGCGCCAGCAGCTTGGACGGGGGCGGGAATCAGCCCCAGCATTTT.

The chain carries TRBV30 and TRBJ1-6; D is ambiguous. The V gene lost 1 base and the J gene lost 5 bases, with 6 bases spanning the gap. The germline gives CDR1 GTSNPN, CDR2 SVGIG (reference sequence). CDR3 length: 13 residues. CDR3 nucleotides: TGTGCCTGGAGTGCCGGAAATAATTCACCCCTCCACTTT. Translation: CAWSAGNNSPLHF.

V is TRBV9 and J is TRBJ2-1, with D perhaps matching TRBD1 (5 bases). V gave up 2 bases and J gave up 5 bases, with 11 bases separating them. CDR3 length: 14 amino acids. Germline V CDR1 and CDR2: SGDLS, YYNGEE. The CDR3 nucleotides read TGTGCCAGCAGCGTTAACACAGGAGACAATGAGCAGTTCTTC. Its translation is CASSVNTGDNEQFF.

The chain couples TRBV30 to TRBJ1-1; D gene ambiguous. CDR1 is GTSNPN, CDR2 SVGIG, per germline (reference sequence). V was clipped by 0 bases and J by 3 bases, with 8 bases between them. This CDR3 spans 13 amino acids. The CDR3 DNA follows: TGTGCCTGGAGTGTGGGGAGATACACTGAAGCTTTCTTT. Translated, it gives CAWSVGRYTEAFF. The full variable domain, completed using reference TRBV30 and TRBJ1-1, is SQTIHQWPATLVQPVGSPLSLECTVEGTSNPNLYWYRQAAGRGLQLLFYSVGIGQISSEVPQNLSASRPQDRQFILSSKKLLLSDSGFYLCAWSVGRYTEAFFGQGTRLTVV.

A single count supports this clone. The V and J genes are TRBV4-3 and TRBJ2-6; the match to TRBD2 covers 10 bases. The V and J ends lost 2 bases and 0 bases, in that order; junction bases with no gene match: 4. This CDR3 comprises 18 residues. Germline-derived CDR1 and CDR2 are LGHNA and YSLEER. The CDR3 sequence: CASSQPRTSGSGANVLTF. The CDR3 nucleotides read TGCGCCAGCAGCCAACCCAGGACTAGCGGCTCTGGGGCCAACGTCCTGACTTTC.

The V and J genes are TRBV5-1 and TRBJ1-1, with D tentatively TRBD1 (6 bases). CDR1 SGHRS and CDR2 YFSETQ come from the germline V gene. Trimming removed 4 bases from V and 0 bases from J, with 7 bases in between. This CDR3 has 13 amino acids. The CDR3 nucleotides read TGCGCCAGCAGCAACAGGGTGAACACTGAAGCTTTCTTT. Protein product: CASSNRVNTEAFF.

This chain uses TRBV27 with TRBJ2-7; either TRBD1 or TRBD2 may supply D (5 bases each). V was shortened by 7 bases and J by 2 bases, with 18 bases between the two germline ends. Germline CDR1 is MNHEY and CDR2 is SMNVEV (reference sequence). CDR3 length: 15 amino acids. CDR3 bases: TGTGCCAGCAAGCCCCGGGACCTTGACACCTACGAGCAGTACTTC. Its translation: CASKPRDLDTYEQYF.

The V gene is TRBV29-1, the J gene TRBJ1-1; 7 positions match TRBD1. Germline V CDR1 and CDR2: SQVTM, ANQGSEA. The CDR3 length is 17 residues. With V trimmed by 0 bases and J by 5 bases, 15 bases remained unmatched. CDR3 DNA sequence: TGCAGCGTTGAAGAGGGGTCGAGGGGAAGGGGGCGAACTGAAGCTTTCTTT. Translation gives CSVEEGSRGRGRTEAFF.

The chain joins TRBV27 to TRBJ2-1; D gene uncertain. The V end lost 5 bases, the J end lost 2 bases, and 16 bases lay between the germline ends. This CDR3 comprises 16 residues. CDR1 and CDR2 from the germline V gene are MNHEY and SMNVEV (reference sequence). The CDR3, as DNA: TGTGCCAGCAGTCACAATCCCCCAGGCCCCTACAATGAGCAGTTCTTC. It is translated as CASSHNPPGPYNEQFF.

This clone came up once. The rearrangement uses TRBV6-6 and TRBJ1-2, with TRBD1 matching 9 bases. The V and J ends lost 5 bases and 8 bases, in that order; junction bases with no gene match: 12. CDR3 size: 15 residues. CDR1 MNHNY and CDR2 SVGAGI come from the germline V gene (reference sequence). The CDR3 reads CASSGQQGAAVGYTF. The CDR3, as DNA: TGTGCCAGCAGTGGACAACAGGGGGCTGCGGTAGGCTACACCTTC.

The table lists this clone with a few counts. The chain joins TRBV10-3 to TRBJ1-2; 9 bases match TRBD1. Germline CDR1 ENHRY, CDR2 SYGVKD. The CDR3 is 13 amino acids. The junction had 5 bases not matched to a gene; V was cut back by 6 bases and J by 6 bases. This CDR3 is CAIRPGQGDGYTF. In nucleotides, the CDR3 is TGTGCCATCAGACCGGGACAGGGTGATGGCTACACCTTC.

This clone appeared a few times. CDR3: CASRHRTPNTEAFF. The CDR3 bases are TGTGCCAGCAGACACCGTACTCCGAACACTGAAGCTTTCTTT. This chain connects TRBV6-5 to TRBJ1-1; no firm D call. The ends were cut back, 6 bases at V and 1 base at J, with 12 bases in the middle. This CDR3 has 14 amino acids. The germline V gene encodes CDR1 MNHEY and CDR2 SVGAGI.

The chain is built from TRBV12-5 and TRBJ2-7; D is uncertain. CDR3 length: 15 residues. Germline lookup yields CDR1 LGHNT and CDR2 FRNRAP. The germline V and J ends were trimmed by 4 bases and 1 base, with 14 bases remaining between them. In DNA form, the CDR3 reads TGTGCTAGTGGTTCCCCGGGCTACCCATCCTACGAGCAGTACTTC. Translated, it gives CASGSPGYPSYEQYF.

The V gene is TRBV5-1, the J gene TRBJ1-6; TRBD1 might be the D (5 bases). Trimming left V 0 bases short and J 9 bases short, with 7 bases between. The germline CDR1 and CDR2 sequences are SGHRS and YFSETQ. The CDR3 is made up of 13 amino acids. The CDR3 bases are TGCGCCAGCAGCTTGGGGGGGAGTTCACCCCTCCACTTT. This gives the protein CASSLGGSSPLHF.

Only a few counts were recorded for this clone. The CDR3 bases are TGTGCCAGCAGCCAATCATCCGTCCACACCATATATTTT. Translating it yields CASSQSSVHTIYF. The chain uses TRBV14 and TRBJ1-3; D ambiguous. The CDR3 runs 13 residues. Trimming removed 2 bases from V and 8 bases from J, with 10 bases in between. Germline lookup yields CDR1 SGHDN and CDR2 FVKESK. The variable domain in full, with the rest retrieved from reference TRBV14 and TRBJ1-3, is EAGVTQFPSHSVIEKGQTVTLRCDPISGHDNLYWYRRVMGKEIKFLLHFVKESKQDESGMPNNRFLAERTGGTYSTLKVQPAELEDSGVYFCASSQSSVHTIYFGEGSWLTVV.

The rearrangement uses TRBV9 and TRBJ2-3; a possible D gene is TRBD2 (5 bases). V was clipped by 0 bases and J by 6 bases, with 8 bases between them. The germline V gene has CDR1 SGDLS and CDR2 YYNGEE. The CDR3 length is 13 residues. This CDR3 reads CASSVVREDTQYF. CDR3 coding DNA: TGTGCCAGCAGCGTAGTAAGGGAGGATACGCAGTATTTT.

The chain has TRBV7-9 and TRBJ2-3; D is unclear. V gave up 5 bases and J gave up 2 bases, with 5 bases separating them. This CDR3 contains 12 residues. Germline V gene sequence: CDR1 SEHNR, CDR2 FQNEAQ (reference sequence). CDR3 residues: CASSHNTDTQYF. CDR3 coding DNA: TGTGCCAGCAGCCACAACACAGATACGCAGTATTTT.